Sequencing of this TCR beta chain was carried out in a study of shared clonotypes between healthy human individuals. Each PCR replicate from the sorted subsets contained about 200 ng DNA, which is about 30,000 T cell genomes. Repertoires were generated with immunoSEQ multiplex PCR, while TCRdb's copy carries only in-frame clones and drops some. The sample includes over a million clones, approximately 97% of them seen just once. The CDR3 has 16 amino acids. CDR1 SGHRS and CDR2 YFSETQ come from the germline V gene. The ends lost 0 bases at V and 8 bases at J; junction bases unmatched: 9. Sequenced input: naive CD4+ T cells sorted from blood. Specified subset: CD45RA+ positively selected. The TCR sequence derives from a man aged 30 to 45 in good health. The V gene is TRBV5-1, the J gene TRBJ2-3, with 10 bases matching TRBD2. The CDR3 here is CASSLELAGNLRTQYF. The CDR3 DNA follows: TGCGCCAGCAGCTTGGAACTAGCGGGGAACCTCCGTACGCAGTATTTT.